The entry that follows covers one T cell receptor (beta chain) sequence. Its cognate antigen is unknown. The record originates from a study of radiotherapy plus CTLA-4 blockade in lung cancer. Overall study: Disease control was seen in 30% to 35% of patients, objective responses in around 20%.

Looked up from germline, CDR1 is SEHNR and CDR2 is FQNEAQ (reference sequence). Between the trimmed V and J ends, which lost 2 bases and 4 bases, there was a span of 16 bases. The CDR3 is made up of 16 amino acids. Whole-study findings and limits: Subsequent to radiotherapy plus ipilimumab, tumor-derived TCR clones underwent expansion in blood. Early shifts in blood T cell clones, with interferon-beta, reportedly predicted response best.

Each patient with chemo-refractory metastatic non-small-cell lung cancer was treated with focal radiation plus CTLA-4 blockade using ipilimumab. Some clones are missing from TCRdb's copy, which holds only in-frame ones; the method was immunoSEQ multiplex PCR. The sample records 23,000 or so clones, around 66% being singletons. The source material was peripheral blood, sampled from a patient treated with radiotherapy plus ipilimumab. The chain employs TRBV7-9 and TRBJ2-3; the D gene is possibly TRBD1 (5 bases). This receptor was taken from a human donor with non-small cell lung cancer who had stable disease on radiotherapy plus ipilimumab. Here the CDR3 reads CASSLLIREGADTQYF. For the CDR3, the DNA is TGTGCCAGCAGCTTACTCATCAGGGAAGGGGCAGATACGCAGTATTTT.